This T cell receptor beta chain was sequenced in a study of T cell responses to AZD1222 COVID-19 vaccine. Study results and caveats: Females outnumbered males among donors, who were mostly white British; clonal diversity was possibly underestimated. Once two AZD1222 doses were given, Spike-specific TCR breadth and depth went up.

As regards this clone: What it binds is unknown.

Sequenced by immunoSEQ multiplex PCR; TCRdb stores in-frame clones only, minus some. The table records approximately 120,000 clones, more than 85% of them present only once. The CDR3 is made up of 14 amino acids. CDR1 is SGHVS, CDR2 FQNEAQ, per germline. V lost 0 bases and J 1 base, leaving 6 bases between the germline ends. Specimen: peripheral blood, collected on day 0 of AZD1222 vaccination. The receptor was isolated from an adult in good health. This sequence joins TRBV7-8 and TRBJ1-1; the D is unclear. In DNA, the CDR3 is TGTGCCAGCAGCTTAGCGCCAGGGAACACTGAAGCTTTCTTT. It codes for CASSLAPGNTEAFF.